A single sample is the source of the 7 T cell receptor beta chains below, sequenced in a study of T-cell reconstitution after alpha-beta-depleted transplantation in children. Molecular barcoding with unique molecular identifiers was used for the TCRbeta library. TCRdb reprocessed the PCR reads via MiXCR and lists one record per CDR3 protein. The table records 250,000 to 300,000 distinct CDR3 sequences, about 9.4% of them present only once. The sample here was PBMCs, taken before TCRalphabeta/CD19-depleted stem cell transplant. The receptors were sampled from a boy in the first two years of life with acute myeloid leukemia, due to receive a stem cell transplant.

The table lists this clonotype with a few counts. The CDR3, as DNA: TGTGCCAGCAGTTACTCGGGGGGCATGGGCCCGGGGGAGCTGTTTTTT. It translates to CASSYSGGMGPGELFF. The chain has TRBV6-5 and TRBJ2-2, with D perhaps matching TRBD1 or TRBD2 (6 bases each). The length of the CDR3 is 16 residues. The V gene's germline CDR1 is MNHEY and CDR2 SVGAGI. V shed 0 bases and J shed 8 bases, with 16 bases lying between them.

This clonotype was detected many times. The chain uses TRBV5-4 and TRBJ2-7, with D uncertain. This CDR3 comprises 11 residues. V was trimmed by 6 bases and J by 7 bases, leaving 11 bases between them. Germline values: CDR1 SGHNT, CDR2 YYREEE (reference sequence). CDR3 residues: CASTMGGEQYF. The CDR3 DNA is TGTGCCAGCACCATGGGTGGAGAGCAGTACTTC.

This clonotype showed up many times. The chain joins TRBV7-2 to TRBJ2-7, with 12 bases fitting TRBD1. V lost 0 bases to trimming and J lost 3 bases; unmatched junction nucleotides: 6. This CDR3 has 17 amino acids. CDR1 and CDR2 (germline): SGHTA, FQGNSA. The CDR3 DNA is TGTGCCAGCAGCTTAGCCCGGGGGACAGGGGGCCACTACGAGCAGTACTTC. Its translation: CASSLARGTGGHYEQYF.

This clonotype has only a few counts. This CDR3 is CASSFEGPLMAYGYTF. CDR3 bases: TGTGCCAGCAGTTTTGAGGGACCCCTTATGGCCTATGGCTACACCTTC. The rearrangement joins TRBV12-3 or TRBV12-4 to TRBJ1-2; D possibly corresponds to TRBD1 (5 bases). This CDR3 spans 16 amino acids. V shed 3 bases and J shed 4 bases, with 18 bases lying between them.

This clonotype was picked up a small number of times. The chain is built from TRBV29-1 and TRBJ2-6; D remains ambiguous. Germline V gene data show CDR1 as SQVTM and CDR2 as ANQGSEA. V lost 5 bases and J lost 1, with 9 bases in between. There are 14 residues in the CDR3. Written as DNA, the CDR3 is TGCAGCGTTTCTGCTGGATCTGGGGCCAACGTCCTGACTTTC. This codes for CSVSAGSGANVLTF.

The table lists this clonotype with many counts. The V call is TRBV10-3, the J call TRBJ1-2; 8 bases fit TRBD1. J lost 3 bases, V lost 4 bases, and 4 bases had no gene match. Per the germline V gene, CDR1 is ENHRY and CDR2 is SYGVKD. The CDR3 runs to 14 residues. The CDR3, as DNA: TGTGCCATCAGTGTTGGACAGGGCGACTATGGCTACACCTTC. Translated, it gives CAISVGQGDYGYTF.

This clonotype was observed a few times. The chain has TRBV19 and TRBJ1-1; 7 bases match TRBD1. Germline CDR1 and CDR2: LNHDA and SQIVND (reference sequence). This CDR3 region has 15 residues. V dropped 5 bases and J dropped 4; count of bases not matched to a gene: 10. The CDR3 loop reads CASSPRQGASTEAFF. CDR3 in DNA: TGTGCCAGTAGTCCCCGACAGGGAGCTAGCACTGAAGCTTTCTTT.